This passage covers 26 T cell receptor beta chains from one sample sequenced in a study of graft-versus-host responses after intestinal transplantation. The assay was immunoSEQ multiplex PCR, and TCRdb's table has in-frame clones only and misses some. The sample carries about 10,000 clones, 80% to 95% recorded once. Sequenced here: PBMCs, sampled about 45 days after intestinal transplantation. These receptors originate from a human patient who received an intestinal transplant, so some T cells may come from the graft donor.

This chain connects TRBV27 to TRBJ1-6, with 7 bases matching TRBD1. The CDR3 consists of 13 residues. The germline gives CDR1 MNHEY, CDR2 SMNVEV (reference sequence). With V trimmed by 4 bases and J by 6 bases, 0 bases remained unmatched. In DNA form, the CDR3 reads TGTGCCAGCAGTTGGGACAGTAATTCACCCCTCCACTTT. It yields the protein CASSWDSNSPLHF.

This chain joins TRBV5-4 and TRBJ2-7, with 12 positions matching TRBD2. The CDR3 contains 15 residues. CDR1 SGHNT and CDR2 YYREEE come from the germline V gene (reference sequence). Trimming cost V 4 bases and J 3 bases; bases outside gene matches: 5. The CDR3 DNA reads TGTGCCAGCAGCCTAACTAGCGGGGGGATCTACGAGCAGTACTTC. It codes for CASSLTSGGIYEQYF.

V usage is TRBV29-1 and J usage is TRBJ1-2; possible D gene TRBD1, 5 bases. V was shortened by 0 bases and J by 5 bases, with 13 bases between the two germline ends. The CDR3 runs to 14 residues. In germline, CDR1 is SQVTM, CDR2 ANQGSEA. The CDR3 coding sequence is TGCAGCGTTGAAGATCAAGGGAAGGGGTATGGCTACACCTTC. It translates to CSVEDQGKGYGYTF. Using reference TRBV29-1 and TRBJ1-2 for the parts outside the CDR3, the full variable domain is SAVISQKPSRDICQRGTSLTIQCQVDSQVTMMFWYRQQPGQSLTLIATANQGSEATYESGFVIDKFPISRPNLTFSTLTVSNMSPEDSSIYLCSVEDQGKGYGYTFGSGTRLTVV.

This chain joins TRBV13 and TRBJ1-2, with TRBD1 matching 7 bases. Germline CDR1 PRHDT, CDR2 FYEKMQ (reference sequence). This CDR3 is built from 14 residues. V lost 1 base, J lost 8 bases, and 7 bases stayed unmatched. CDR3 sequence (DNA): TGTGCCAGCAGCTTAGCCAACAGGGGTCGGGGCTACACCTTC. Its translation: CASSLANRGRGYTF.

Only one count was recorded for this clone. This chain joins TRBV27 and TRBJ1-1; D is uncertain. The germline CDR1 and CDR2 sequences are MNHEY and SMNVEV (reference sequence). There are 13 residues in the CDR3. V dropped 5 bases and J dropped 1 base, with 8 bases sitting between them. CDR3: CASSRLGNTEAFF. Written as DNA, the CDR3 is TGTGCCAGCAGTCGATTAGGGAACACTGAAGCTTTCTTT.

This clone was recorded only once. This sequence joins TRBV4-2 and TRBJ1-5; a possible D gene is TRBD1 (6 bases). CDR1 LGHNA and CDR2 YNFKEQ come from the germline V gene. The CDR3 contains 15 residues. V lost 0 bases and J 6 bases, leaving 12 bases between the germline ends. The CDR3 loop reads CASSQDPGDGQPQHF. For the CDR3, the DNA is TGTGCCAGCAGCCAAGATCCAGGGGATGGTCAGCCCCAGCATTTT.

The chain employs TRBV10-2 and TRBJ1-1; TRBD1 aligns across 7 bases. Looked up from germline, CDR1 is WSHSY and CDR2 is SAAADI. Germline trimming cut 0 bases from V and 7 bases from J; bases unmatched to any gene: 5. The CDR3 spans 14 residues. The CDR3 protein is CASSESARGYEAFF. The DNA for the CDR3 is TGCGCCAGCAGTGAGTCCGCCAGGGGGTATGAAGCTTTCTTT.

The CDR3 DNA reads as TGTGCCAGCAGCCCTAGGGCCTCGAATTCACCCCTCCACTTT. It is translated as CASSPRASNSPLHF. The rearrangement links TRBV7-9 to TRBJ1-6; no definite D call. V was clipped by 5 bases and J by 7 bases, with 12 bases between them. This CDR3 region has 14 residues. Germline CDR1 is SEHNR and CDR2 is FQNEAQ (reference sequence).

The rearrangement joins TRBV5-4 to TRBJ1-5, with D perhaps matching TRBD1 (6 bases). V was trimmed by 2 bases and J by 5 bases, leaving 8 bases between them. CDR3 length: 13 residues. Germline V gene data show CDR1 as SGHNT and CDR2 as YYREEE (reference sequence). The CDR3 region has the DNA TGTGCCAGCAGCTTTGGGGGCGATCAGCCCCAGCATTTT. This encodes CASSFGGDQPQHF. The whole variable domain, filled in from reference TRBV5-4 and TRBJ1-5, reads ETGVTQSPTHLIKTRGQQVTLRCSSQSGHNTVSWYQQALGQGPQFIFQYYREEENGRGNFPPRFSGLQFPNYSSELNVNALELDDSALYLCASSFGGDQPQHFGDGTRLSIL.

This chain connects TRBV15 to TRBJ1-5; no reliable D call. This CDR3 spans 15 amino acids. Trimming shortened V by 1 base and J by 0 bases, and 7 bases separated the two germline ends. The germline gives CDR1 LNHNV, CDR2 YYDKDF (reference sequence). Written as DNA, the CDR3 is TGTGCCACCAGCAGAGCCGACTTTAGCAATCAGCCCCAGCATTTT. It translates to CATSRADFSNQPQHF.

This clone was observed a single time. The V gene is TRBV6-1, the J gene TRBJ2-7; D perhaps matches TRBD2 (7 bases). Per germline, CDR1 MNHNS and CDR2 SASEGT. This CDR3 comprises 15 residues. V shed 5 bases and J shed 0 bases, with 14 bases lying between them. CDR3 protein: CASSLGGEGSYEQYF. The DNA of the CDR3 is TGTGCCAGCAGTTTAGGGGGGGAGGGCTCCTACGAGCAGTACTTC.

This rearrangement joins TRBV29-1 to TRBJ1-2; TRBD1 is a possible D gene (5 bases). Looked up from germline, CDR1 is SQVTM and CDR2 is ANQGSEA. Between the trimmed V and J ends, which lost 5 bases and 5 bases, there was a span of 9 bases. The CDR3 is 11 amino acids. The DNA of the CDR3 is TGCAGCGTTACGGGGGTATATGGCTACACCTTC. It is translated as CSVTGVYGYTF. The complete variable domain, with remaining parts taken from reference TRBV29-1 and TRBJ1-2, reads SAVISQKPSRDICQRGTSLTIQCQVDSQVTMMFWYRQQPGQSLTLIATANQGSEATYESGFVIDKFPISRPNLTFSTLTVSNMSPEDSSIYLCSVTGVYGYTFGSGTRLTVV.

The V gene is TRBV11-2, the J gene TRBJ1-2; 7 nucleotides align to TRBD1. Per germline, CDR1 SGHAT and CDR2 FQNNGV. This CDR3 region has 15 residues. J was trimmed by 6 bases and V by 1 base; bases with no gene match: 8. The CDR3 loop is CASSLVGQGVDGYTF. CDR3 sequence (DNA): TGTGCCAGCAGCTTAGTTGGGCAGGGGGTGGATGGCTACACCTTC.

The rearrangement links TRBV6-5 to TRBJ1-5; D call uncertain. Trimming removed 6 bases from V and 9 bases from J, with 21 bases in between. CDR1 is MNHEY and CDR2 is SVGAGI in the germline V gene. The CDR3 loop spans 15 amino acids. CDR3 amino acids: CASRPDTTALGPQHF. The CDR3 DNA reads as TGTGCCAGCAGACCCGACACGACCGCTCTGGGGCCCCAGCATTTT.

The rearrangement uses TRBV12-5 and TRBJ1-1, with 7 positions matching TRBD1. CDR1 is LGHNT, CDR2 FRNRAP, per germline. V was pared by 0 bases and J by 4 bases, with 5 bases of the junction left unmatched. The CDR3 loop spans 15 amino acids. DNA for the CDR3: TGTGCTAGTGGTTTGGTAGGGGGCTTGAGCACTGAAGCTTTCTTT. Its translation is CASGLVGGLSTEAFF.

The chain couples TRBV14 to TRBJ1-1, with D uncertain. Germline V gene sequence: CDR1 SGHDN, CDR2 FVKESK. V lost 1 base and J lost 7, with 7 bases in between. The CDR3 has 12 residues. In DNA form, the CDR3 reads TGTGCCAGCAGCCAAGTTCAGGTTGAAGCTTTCTTT. This sequence encodes CASSQVQVEAFF.

The J gene is TRBJ1-2, the V gene TRBV7-2, with D unclear. The germline V gene has CDR1 SGHTA and CDR2 FQGNSA. The V end was cut by 1 base, the J end by 4 bases, with 19 bases between. The CDR3 is made up of 17 amino acids. CDR3 loop: CASSLVWSQTEFYGYTF. CDR3 DNA: TGTGCCAGCAGCTTAGTCTGGTCCCAGACGGAATTCTATGGCTACACCTTC.

This clone occurred once. V usage is TRBV5-5 and J usage is TRBJ1-1; D gene ambiguous. Germline CDR1 SGHKS, CDR2 YYEKEE (reference sequence). The CDR3 length is 13 residues. Trimming pared 2 bases from V and 8 bases from J, leaving 13 bases between. CDR3 protein: CASSLGRETEAFF. The CDR3 DNA follows: TGTGCCAGCAGCTTAGGCCGGGAGACCGAAGCTTTCTTT. The full variable domain, its missing parts supplied by reference TRBV5-5 and TRBJ1-1, is DAGVTQSPTHLIKTRGQQVTLRCSPISGHKSVSWYQQVLGQGPQFIFQYYEKEERGRGNFPDRFSARQFPNYSSELNVNALLLGDSALYLCASSLGRETEAFFGQGTRLTVV.

The gene calls are TRBV5-6 and TRBJ2-6; D gene uncertain. Germline V gives CDR1 SGHDT, CDR2 YYEEEE. The CDR3 extends over 13 amino acids. Trimming removed 6 bases from V and 2 bases from J, with 6 bases in between. CDR3: CASTLPGANVLTF. CDR3 nucleotide sequence: TGTGCCAGCACCCTCCCTGGGGCCAACGTCCTGACTTTC.

This chain joins TRBV7-9 and TRBJ1-1, with a tentative D call TRBD1 (5 bases). Trimming took off 0 bases at V and 1 base at J, with 9 bases between the two ends. Germline CDR1 reads SEHNR; CDR2 reads FQNEAQ (reference sequence). This CDR3 is 15 amino acids long. CDR3 coding DNA: TGTGCCAGCAGCTTAGCTGCGACAGCGAACACTGAAGCTTTCTTT. The encoded protein is CASSLAATANTEAFF.

The chain carries TRBV14 and TRBJ2-7; 9 bases match TRBD2. The CDR3 length is 13 residues. Germline-derived CDR1 and CDR2 are SGHDN and FVKESK. V dropped 4 bases and J dropped 7; count of bases not matched to a gene: 5. Here the CDR3 reads CASSRGGAREQYF. The CDR3, as DNA: TGTGCCAGCAGCCGCGGGGGGGCGCGAGAGCAGTACTTC.

The CDR3 loop reads CASSEPGTYYEQYF. The CDR3 DNA follows: TGTGCCAGCAGTGAACCGGGAACCTACTACGAGCAGTACTTC. The genes are TRBV6-1 and TRBJ2-7, with D possibly TRBD2 on 5 matching bases. The CDR3 runs to 14 residues. The V and J ends lost 2 bases and 3 bases respectively, with 11 bases between them. The V gene's germline CDR1 is MNHNS and CDR2 SASEGT.

This chain links TRBV6-1 with TRBJ1-5; TRBD1 agrees at 7 bases. The junction had 6 bases not matched to a gene; V was cut back by 5 bases and J by 2 bases. CDR1 is MNHNS and CDR2 is SASEGT in the germline V gene. The CDR3 totals 15 residues. The CDR3 sequence is CASSSPGQGNQPQHF. CDR3 nucleotide sequence: TGTGCCAGCAGTTCGCCCGGACAGGGCAATCAGCCCCAGCATTTT.

The chain is built from TRBV13 and TRBJ1-4; perhaps TRBD1 as D (6 bases). CDR3 length: 14 amino acids. Germline assignment: CDR1 PRHDT and CDR2 FYEKMQ (reference sequence). The V end was cut by 5 bases, the J end by 5 bases, with 12 bases between. As DNA, the CDR3 is TGTGCCAGCAGCCGCACAGGGCCGAATGAAAAACTGTTTTTT. Translating it yields CASSRTGPNEKLFF.

The chain joins TRBV7-9 to TRBJ1-5; the D gene is possibly TRBD1 (5 bases). The V end was cut by 5 bases, the J end by 6 bases, with 11 bases between. The germline gives CDR1 SEHNR, CDR2 FQNEAQ (reference sequence). This CDR3 region has 13 residues. The CDR3 sequence is CASSKGDGQPQHF. In DNA form, the CDR3 reads TGTGCCAGCAGCAAAGGGGATGGTCAGCCCCAGCATTTT.

The rearrangement links TRBV4-1 to TRBJ1-5; TRBD1 might be the D (6 bases). V shed 1 base and J shed 2 bases, with 12 bases lying between them. Germline CDR1 MGHRA, CDR2 YSYEKL. This CDR3 is 16 amino acids long. This CDR3 reads CASSQVASGGNQPQHF. CDR3 nucleotides: TGCGCCAGCAGCCAAGTCGCTTCAGGGGGCAATCAGCCCCAGCATTTT.